The rows below give T cell receptor beta chains drawn from one sample of a study of blood T cell repertoires in COVID-19. Only in-frame clones appear in the TCRdb table, and some are missing; sequencing was by immunoSEQ multiplex PCR. Among about 140,000 clones, 75% to 80% were seen once, and the ten largest hold roughly 8.6%. The specimen sequenced was peripheral blood. The receptors derive from a woman aged 50 to 65 with active or convalescent COVID-19. Each CDR3 is given with its conserved first and last residue. A D gene is named only where the DNA matches it firmly. Clone size is stated in some rows and not others, as once, few, many or a class when expanded.

>TRBV7-8|NA|TRBJ1-1|NA
CASSPRTDEAFF
TGTGCCAGCAGCCCCCGGACAGATGAAGCTTTCTTT
>TRBV30|TRBD1|TRBJ1-2|once
CAWEGQGAYYGYTF
TGTGCCTGGGAAGGACAGGGGGCCTACTATGGCTACACCTTC
>TRBV6-5|TRBD2|TRBJ2-5|NA
CASSSWTSGGLRAQYF
TGTGCCAGCAGTTCTTGGACTAGCGGGGGGTTAAGGGCCCAGTACTTC
>TRBV11-2|TRBD2|TRBJ2-4|NA
CASSLEGSQPGLASIQYF
TGTGCCAGCAGCTTAGAGGGTAGCCAACCGGGACTAGCGAGCATTCAGTACTTC
>TRBV10-3|TRBD1|TRBJ1-2|few
CAISELQGAEGYTF
TGTGCCATCAGTGAGTTACAGGGGGCGGAAGGCTACACCTTC
>TRBV7-2|NA|TRBJ1-1|NA
CASSDLGARDTEAFF
TGTGCCAGCAGCGATTTGGGGGCCAGGGACACTGAAGCTTTCTTT
>TRBV11-2|NA|TRBJ1-5|once
CASSSTGNSQPQHF
TGTGCCAGCAGCTCCACCGGTAATTCACAGCCCCAGCATTTT
>TRBV20-1|NA|TRBJ2-2|once
CSASPTGELFF
TGCAGTGCTTCTCCCACCGGGGAGCTGTTTTTT
>TRBV5-1|TRBD1|TRBJ1-4|NA
CASSPRTGEKEKLFF
TGCGCCAGCAGCCCTCGGACAGGGGAAAAGGAAAAACTGTTTTTT
>TRBV28|NA|TRBJ1-2|NA
CASSSRMNYGYTF
TGTGCCAGCAGTTCCAGGATGAACTATGGCTACACCTTC
>TRBV5-4|TRBD2|TRBJ2-5|NA
CASSSGLAGEGGETQYF
TGTGCCAGCAGCTCAGGACTAGCGGGAGAAGGTGGAGAGACCCAGTACTTC
>TRBV27|TRBD1|TRBJ1-1|medium-sized
CATIRGRGLGTEAFF
TGTGCCACCATTAGAGGCAGGGGGCTGGGCACTGAAGCTTTCTTT
>TRBV28|NA|TRBJ1-1|NA
CASSLLQPGHGKNTEAFF
TGTGCCAGCAGTTTACTTCAACCAGGGCACGGAAAGAACACTGAAGCTTTCTTT
>TRBV28|NA|TRBJ1-6|NA
CASSLGGSSYNSPLHF
TGTGCCAGCAGCTTGGGGGGAAGCTCCTATAATTCACCCCTCCACTTT
>TRBV12-3/TRBV12-4|TRBD1|TRBJ1-2|NA
CASTRTGGYGYTF
TGTGCCAGCACCCGGACAGGGGGCTATGGCTACACCTTC
>TRBV3-1/TRBV3-2|TRBD2|TRBJ2-7|NA
CASSQGLAGGLYEQYF
TGTGCCAGCAGCCAAGGACTAGCGGGAGGCCTCTACGAGCAGTACTTC
>TRBV7-2|TRBD2|TRBJ2-2|NA
CASSLARGAGGRGGELFF
TGTGCCAGCAGCTTAGCGCGGGGAGCGGGGGGGCGAGGCGGGGAGCTGTTTTTT
>TRBV19|NA|TRBJ1-2|NA
CASSIGAGQSYGYTF
TGTGCCAGTAGTATAGGAGCGGGCCAAAGTTACGGCTACACCTTC
>TRBV11-2|TRBD2|TRBJ2-7|NA
CASSPQGLGSGAYEQYF
TGTGCCAGCAGCCCACAGGGCTTGGGTAGCGGGGCCTACGAGCAGTACTTC
>TRBV29-1|TRBD1|TRBJ1-1|few
CSVDGQGGMNTEAFF
TGCAGCGTTGACGGACAGGGTGGGATGAACACTGAAGCTTTCTTT
>TRBV14|TRBD2|TRBJ2-5|NA
CASSQPGLAGAGQYF
TGTGCCAGCAGCCAACCGGGACTAGCGGGAGCGGGCCAGTACTTC
>TRBV19|TRBD1|TRBJ2-7|NA
CASSYGTGTEFSYEQYF
TGTGCCAGTAGCTATGGAACCGGGACAGAGTTTTCCTACGAGCAGTACTTC
>TRBV18|NA|TRBJ2-6|few
CASSSGDSGANVLTF
TGTGCCAGCTCATCTGGAGACTCTGGGGCCAACGTCCTGACTTTC
>TRBV7-2|TRBD1|TRBJ1-5|NA
CASSLAAGGGQPQHF
TGTGCCAGCAGCTTAGCCGCAGGGGGCGGTCAGCCCCAGCATTTT
>TRBV3-1/TRBV3-2|NA|TRBJ2-7|NA
CASSHTTSSYEQYF
TGTGCCAGCAGCCACACAACTAGCTCCTACGAGCAGTACTTC
>TRBV30|NA|TRBJ1-1|NA
CAWSVQDTEAFF
TGTGCCTGGAGTGTACAGGACACTGAAGCTTTCTTT
>TRBV3-1/TRBV3-2|NA|TRBJ2-5|NA
CASSQVTGTVGGGGLRETQYF
TGTGCCAGCAGCCAAGTGACAGGGACAGTCGGCGGAGGGGGTTTGAGAGAGACCCAGTACTTC
>TRBV9|NA|TRBJ2-2|NA
CASSASVDGELFF
TGTGCCAGCAGCGCTAGCGTGGACGGGGAGCTGTTTTTT
>TRBV10-3|NA|TRBJ1-1|NA
CAISGGTMNTEAFF
TGTGCCATCAGTGGGGGCACCATGAACACTGAAGCTTTCTTT
>TRBV28|NA|TRBJ2-3|NA
CASSFRDKLTDTQYF
TGTGCCAGCAGTTTTAGAGACAAACTCACAGATACGCAGTATTTT
>TRBV9|TRBD2|TRBJ2-3|NA
CASSVLAGGDGDTQYF
TGTGCCAGCAGCGTACTAGCGGGGGGGGACGGAGATACGCAGTATTTT